The 14 T cell receptor beta chains in this list originate from one sample, sequenced in a study of post-analysis software for immune sequencing data. Antigens for these TCRs are unknown. Built from TCR beta cDNA, the libraries had unique molecular identifiers in them. TCRdb reanalysed the PCR reads using MiXCR and keeps one entry per CDR3 protein. In the table there are 700,000 to 800,000 distinct CDR3 sequences, 25% to 30% of which are singletons. Findings of the study overall: Five TRBV segments (TRBV5-6, TRBV5-1 and TRBV20-1 among them) occurred more frequently in patients than in controls.

What was sequenced was blood. These receptors were obtained from a girl aged 5 to 17 with multiple sclerosis.

The sample holds many counts of this clonotype. CDR3 protein: CASSPVIRGRSYNEQFF. DNA of the CDR3: TGCGCCAGCAGCCCCGTTATTCGGGGCAGGTCCTACAATGAGCAGTTCTTC. The chain links TRBV4-1 to TRBJ2-1; D is possibly TRBD1 or TRBD2 (5 bases each). The CDR3 has 17 residues. Germline V gene data show CDR1 as MGHRA and CDR2 as YSYEKL. Trimming pared 4 bases from V and 1 base from J, leaving 17 bases between.

The chain carries TRBV9 and TRBJ2-5, with TRBD1 matching over 10 bases. J gave up 5 bases and V 4 bases, and 11 bases lay outside the gene matches. Germline loops: CDR1 SGDLS, CDR2 YYNGEE. The CDR3 has 16 amino acids. CDR3 nucleotide sequence: TGTGCCAGCAGCATAACCGGGACAGGGGTCGTGGAGACCCAGTACTTC. Its protein is CASSITGTGVVETQYF.

The gene calls are TRBV5-1 and TRBJ2-6; D is uncertain. V lost 0 bases and J lost 2, with 6 bases in between. CDR3 length: 15 amino acids. Germline-derived CDR1 and CDR2 are SGHRS and YFSETQ. Here the CDR3 DNA reads TGCGCCAGCAGCTTGGAATCGACTGGGGCCAACGTCCTGACTTTC. Translated: CASSLESTGANVLTF. Together with reference TRBV5-1 and TRBJ2-6, the CDR3 gives the full variable domain: KAGVTQTPRYLIKTRGQQVTLSCSPISGHRSVSWYQQTPGQGLQFLFEYFSETQRNKGNFPGRFSGRQFSNSRSEMNVSTLELGDSALYLCASSLESTGANVLTFGAGSRLTVL.

The chain links TRBV20-1 to TRBJ1-5; tentatively, D is TRBD1 (5 bases). This CDR3 has 17 residues. The ends were cut back, 0 bases at V and 1 base at J, with 16 bases in the middle. The germline V gene encodes CDR1 DFQATT and CDR2 SNEGSKA (reference sequence). The DNA for the CDR3 is TGCAGTGCTAGAGATCCGGCCAGGGCGCTAAGCAATCAGCCCCAGCATTTT. It encodes CSARDPARALSNQPQHF.

This clonotype turned up a few times. This chain connects TRBV28 to TRBJ1-4, with D unclear. CDR1 MDHEN and CDR2 SYDVKM come from the germline V gene. The CDR3 length is 15 residues. The V end was cut by 3 bases, the J end by 7 bases, with 15 bases between. The CDR3 bases are TGTGCCAGCAGTTTTGGGCGGTCCCCAGGTGAAAAACTGTTTTTT. It specifies CASSFGRSPGEKLFF.

The CDR3 loop is CASSPQKSQETQYF. The CDR3 coding sequence is TGTGCCAGCAGTCCACAGAAGAGCCAAGAGACCCAGTACTTC. The chain couples TRBV12-3 or TRBV12-4 to TRBJ2-5; D is ambiguous. This CDR3 spans 14 amino acids. The ends were cut back, 5 bases at V and 1 base at J, with 11 bases in the middle.

The chain links TRBV27 to TRBJ2-1, with D unresolved. The V gene's germline CDR1 is MNHEY and CDR2 SMNVEV (reference sequence). Trimming stripped 3 bases from V and 10 bases from J, with 13 bases between. This CDR3 spans 13 amino acids. The CDR3 is CASSFSLALEQFF. As DNA, the CDR3 is TGTGCCAGCAGTTTCAGTTTGGCTCTCGAGCAGTTCTTC.

This clonotype was detected only a few times. The gene calls are TRBV28 and TRBJ2-7; the D is unclear. V lost 2 bases, J lost 4 bases, and 15 bases lay in between. Germline V lookup: CDR1 MDHEN, CDR2 SYDVKM. The CDR3 runs to 15 residues. CDR3: CASSLQQPGRYEQYF. In DNA, the CDR3 is TGTGCCAGCAGTTTACAACAGCCAGGAAGGTACGAGCAGTACTTC.

The chain recombines TRBV7-9 with TRBJ2-6; D possibly corresponds to TRBD2 (5 bases). Germline assignment: CDR1 SEHNR and CDR2 FQNEAQ (reference sequence). The CDR3 is made up of 14 amino acids. Deletions cut 8 bases from V and 0 bases from J, with 8 bases between. Here the CDR3 DNA reads TGTGCCAGCCGCGGACTCTCTGGGGCCAACGTCCTGACTTTC. Residues: CASRGLSGANVLTF.

This clonotype was counted only a few times. V is TRBV6-2 or TRBV6-3 and J is TRBJ2-6; 9 positions match TRBD1. The CDR3 totals 17 residues. The V gene end was trimmed by 7 bases and the J gene end by 1 base; junction bases not matched to a gene: 8. Germline CDR1 reads MNHEY; CDR2 reads SVGEGT. CDR3 amino acids: CASNVAGTGSGANVLTF. The CDR3 bases are TGTGCCAGCAATGTCGCCGGGACAGGGTCTGGGGCCAACGTCCTGACTTTC.

This clonotype was counted between two and nine times. The chain uses TRBV20-1 and TRBJ2-7, with D perhaps TRBD2 (6 bases). Germline loops: CDR1 DFQATT, CDR2 SNEGSKA (reference sequence). The CDR3 totals 14 residues. V was trimmed by 6 bases and J by 3 bases, leaving 18 bases between them. The CDR3 spells CSARPLSGGYEQYF. Written as DNA, the CDR3 is TGCAGTGCAAGGCCGCTATCCGGGGGCTACGAGCAGTACTTC.

This clonotype was detected a few times. The V gene is TRBV29-1, the J gene TRBJ1-1, with D uncertain. Germline V gives CDR1 SQVTM, CDR2 ANQGSEA. Trimming pared 4 bases from V and 5 bases from J, leaving 5 bases between. CDR3 size: 10 residues. The CDR3 here is CSVGETEAFF. The CDR3 DNA sequence: TGCAGCGTTGGCGAAACTGAAGCTTTCTTT.

This clonotype showed up just a few times. This chain uses TRBV20-1 with TRBJ2-7; D is undetermined. The germline CDR1 and CDR2 sequences are DFQATT and SNEGSKA (reference sequence). This CDR3 contains 14 residues. With 6 bases removed from V and 0 bases from J, the gap between germline ends came to 15 bases. The CDR3 is CSAAGAAYSYEQYF. The CDR3 DNA sequence: TGCAGTGCCGCTGGCGCGGCCTACTCCTACGAGCAGTACTTC.

Concerning this clonotype: The junction shows a germline mismatch at one end, possibly a read error. This chain links TRBV4-3 with TRBJ2-1; tentatively, D is TRBD1 or TRBD2 (6 bases each). The CDR3 has 17 residues. The germline V gene encodes CDR1 LGHNA and CDR2 YSLEER. The CDR3 sequence: CANSQGSGARSYNEQFF. In DNA, the CDR3 is TGCGCCAACAGCCAGGGCTCGGGGGCGCGCTCCTACAATGAGCAGTTCTTC.